These 15 T cell receptor beta chains originate from one sample sequenced in a study of T cells after yellow fever vaccination. TCRdb used MiXCR to reprocess the 5' RACE reads, holding one entry per CDR3 protein. The sample carries 510,000 or so distinct CDR3 sequences, about 19% recorded once. The source material was PBMCs, sampled 15 days after the yellow fever booster vaccination. Source of these receptors: a man aged 30 to 39 who received the YFV17D yellow fever vaccine.

The table lists this clonotype with a few counts. V is TRBV7-2 and J is TRBJ2-5; 9 positions match TRBD2. The trim removed 1 base at V and 3 bases at J, leaving 3 bases unmatched. There are 15 residues in the CDR3. Germline V gene data show CDR1 as SGHTA and CDR2 as FQGNSA. CDR3 in DNA: TGTGCCAGCAGCTTAGGACTAGCGGTAAAAGAGACCCAGTACTTC. Translated, it gives CASSLGLAVKETQYF.

The chain is built from TRBV29-1 and TRBJ2-7; D is undetermined. Germline lookup yields CDR1 SQVTM and CDR2 ANQGSEA. The CDR3 is 11 residues long. The ends were cut back, 5 bases at V and 0 bases at J, with 5 bases in the middle. The CDR3 loop reads CSVQTSYEQYF. DNA of the CDR3: TGCAGCGTTCAGACCTCCTACGAGCAGTACTTC.

The table lists this clonotype with a few counts. The chain combines TRBV10-3 with TRBJ2-5, with no clear D. Germline values: CDR1 ENHRY, CDR2 SYGVKD. The CDR3 is 15 amino acids. The V gene lost 4 bases and the J gene lost 2 bases, with 14 bases spanning the gap. Here the CDR3 reads CAISVSSHQQETQYF. The CDR3 DNA sequence: TGTGCCATCAGTGTGAGCAGCCACCAACAAGAGACCCAGTACTTC.

The chain uses TRBV7-9 and TRBJ2-3, with 8 bases identical to TRBD1. The V and J ends lost 6 bases and 2 bases, in that order; junction bases with no gene match: 10. The CDR3 is made up of 16 amino acids. From germline, CDR1 is SEHNR and CDR2 FQNEAQ (reference sequence). The CDR3 nucleotides are TGTGCCAGCAGATCCGGTGTGGGACAGGTCACAGATACGCAGTATTTT. It specifies CASRSGVGQVTDTQYF.

This clonotype was detected only a few times. The CDR3 reads CASSPKNGQFEAFF. DNA of the CDR3: TGCGCCAGCAGCCCTAAAAATGGACAGTTTGAAGCTTTCTTT. The chain has TRBV5-1 and TRBJ1-1; TRBD1 might be the D (6 bases). The ends were cut back, 4 bases at V and 7 bases at J, with 17 bases in the middle. Germline lookup yields CDR1 SGHRS and CDR2 YFSETQ. The CDR3 is made up of 14 amino acids. Combining the CDR3 with reference TRBV5-1 and TRBJ1-1 gives the whole variable domain KAGVTQTPRYLIKTRGQQVTLSCSPISGHRSVSWYQQTPGQGLQFLFEYFSETQRNKGNFPGRFSGRQFSNSRSEMNVSTLELGDSALYLCASSPKNGQFEAFFGQGTRLTVV.

This clonotype was seen a few times. The gene calls are TRBV29-1 and TRBJ1-3; TRBD1 is a possible D gene (5 bases). Per the germline V gene, CDR1 is SQVTM and CDR2 is ANQGSEA. The CDR3 is 12 amino acids. The germline V and J ends were trimmed by 8 bases and 1 base, with 9 bases remaining between them. The CDR3 DNA reads as TGCAGCTTCGGGGGTTCTGGAAACACCATATATTTT. Its protein product is CSFGGSGNTIYF.

This clonotype was seen ten or more times. V gene TRBV30 combines with J gene TRBJ2-1, with 7 bases identical to TRBD1. V was pared by 1 base and J by 3 bases, with 3 bases of the junction left unmatched. The CDR3 covers 14 residues. CDR1 is GTSNPN, CDR2 SVGIG, per germline (reference sequence). CDR3 region: CAWSAGGGYNEQFF. The CDR3 region has the DNA TGTGCCTGGAGTGCAGGGGGTGGCTACAATGAGCAGTTCTTC. Complete variable domain (other parts from reference TRBV30 and TRBJ2-1): SQTIHQWPATLVQPVGSPLSLECTVEGTSNPNLYWYRQAAGRGLQLLFYSVGIGQISSEVPQNLSASRPQDRQFILSSKKLLLSDSGFYLCAWSAGGGYNEQFFGPGTRLTVL.

The chain employs TRBV7-9 and TRBJ2-5; 7 bases agree with TRBD2. The V and J ends lost 8 bases and 5 bases, in that order; junction bases with no gene match: 8. The CDR3 loop spans 13 amino acids. The germline CDR1 and CDR2 sequences are SEHNR and FQNEAQ (reference sequence). The CDR3 DNA is TGTGCCAGCTGCGGGAGTAGGGGCGAGACCCAGTACTTC. Amino acid sequence: CASCGSRGETQYF.

This clonotype occurred a few times. The chain recombines TRBV20-1 with TRBJ2-1; 10 bases align to TRBD1. Germline V lookup: CDR1 DFQATT, CDR2 SNEGSKA (reference sequence). V lost 3 bases and J lost 6; bases outside the gene matches: 5. This CDR3 is 14 amino acids long. For the CDR3, the DNA is TGCAGTGCTAGGAAGGGGACAGGGGCCAATGAGCAGTTCTTC. Encoded protein: CSARKGTGANEQFF.

This clonotype was counted a few times. The rearrangement links TRBV12-3 or TRBV12-4 to TRBJ2-3, with 9 bases matching TRBD1. CDR3 length equals 15 residues. The V and J ends lost 6 bases and 9 bases, in that order; junction bases with no gene match: 13. The CDR3 sequence: CASRPSGTGSDTQYF. CDR3 nucleotide sequence: TGTGCCAGCAGGCCAAGCGGGACAGGGTCTGACACGCAGTATTTT.

This clonotype was counted between two and nine times. This chain joins TRBV4-3 and TRBJ2-3, with D perhaps TRBD1 (5 bases). Deletions cut 0 bases from V and 4 bases from J, with 8 bases between. CDR1 is LGHNA, CDR2 YSLEER, per germline. CDR3 size: 14 residues. DNA of the CDR3: TGCGCCAGCAGCCAAGAAGGGGATGCAGATACGCAGTATTTT. It codes for CASSQEGDADTQYF.

The V call is TRBV4-2, the J call TRBJ2-1, with 11 nucleotides matching TRBD2. Germline trimming cut 3 bases from V and 6 bases from J; bases unmatched to any gene: 4. Germline CDR1 LGHNA, CDR2 YNFKEQ. The CDR3 runs 15 residues. This CDR3 reads CASSHLAGGFNEQFF. The CDR3 coding sequence is TGTGCCAGCAGCCATCTAGCGGGAGGTTTCAATGAGCAGTTCTTC.

The chain links TRBV6-5 to TRBJ2-1; 8 bases line up with TRBD1. The ends lost 3 bases at V and 6 bases at J; junction bases unmatched: 4. CDR1 and CDR2 from the germline V gene are MNHEY and SVGAGI. The length of the CDR3 is 14 residues. The CDR3 sequence is CASSYQTGVNEQFF. For the CDR3, the DNA is TGTGCCAGCAGTTATCAGACAGGGGTCAATGAGCAGTTCTTC.

V and J are TRBV15 and TRBJ2-5; 13 nucleotides match TRBD2. The CDR3 sequence is 17 residues long. The trim removed 1 base at V and 1 base at J, leaving 3 bases unmatched. Germline V gene lookup returns CDR1 LNHNV and CDR2 YYDKDF (reference sequence). CDR3 amino acids: CATSRGTSGSGQETQYF. The CDR3 coding sequence is TGTGCCACCAGCAGAGGGACTAGCGGGAGTGGCCAAGAGACCCAGTACTTC.

This clonotype has only a few counts. V and J are TRBV5-8 and TRBJ2-1; D may match TRBD1 or TRBD2 (5 bases each). Trimming removed 7 bases at V and 4 bases at J, with 24 bases between. Looked up from germline, CDR1 is SGHTS and CDR2 is YDEGEE. The length of the CDR3 is 17 residues. CDR3 nucleotides: TGTGCCAGCCGCCATGGGGCGGAGCGGCTGGCTTACAATGAGCAGTTCTTC. Translation: CASRHGAERLAYNEQFF.